This T cell receptor beta chain was identified in a study of blood T cells in healthy people across ages. Using a J-beta primer mix together with a sample-barcoded 5' primer, a second PCR was run for roughly 7 to 12 cycles. TCRdb fed the 5' RACE reads into MiXCR, producing one record per CDR3 protein. Altogether around 870,000 distinct CDR3 sequences are present, around 30% being singletons, with the ten largest covering around 16%. Isolation of PBMCs gave at least 7 million cells per sample. The ends were cut back, 4 bases at V and 4 bases at J, with 12 bases in the middle. The germline V gene encodes CDR1 DFQATT and CDR2 SNEGSKA (reference sequence). This CDR3 region has 13 residues.

The chain combines TRBV20-1 with TRBJ2-3; D is uncertain. The receptor's source is a woman older than 75 in good health. Material for sequencing was blood. CDR3 nucleotide sequence: TGCAGTGCTACCGCCCCGCCCGCAGATACGCAGTATTTT. It yields the protein CSATAPPADTQYF.